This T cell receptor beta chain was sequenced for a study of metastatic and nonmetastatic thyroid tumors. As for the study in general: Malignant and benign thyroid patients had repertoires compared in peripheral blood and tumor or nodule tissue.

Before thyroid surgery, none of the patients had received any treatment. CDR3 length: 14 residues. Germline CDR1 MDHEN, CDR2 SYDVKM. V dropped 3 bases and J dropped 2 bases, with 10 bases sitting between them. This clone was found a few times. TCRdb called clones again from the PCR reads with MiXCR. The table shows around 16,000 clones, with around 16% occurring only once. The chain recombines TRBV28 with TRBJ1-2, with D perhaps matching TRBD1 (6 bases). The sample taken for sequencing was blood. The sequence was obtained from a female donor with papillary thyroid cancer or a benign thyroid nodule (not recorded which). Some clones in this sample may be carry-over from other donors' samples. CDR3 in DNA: TGTGCCAGCAGTTTGCGACAGGAGAACTATGGCTACACCTTC. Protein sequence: CASSLRQENYGYTF.